These T cell receptor beta chains were read from a single sample in a study of PD-L1 blockade in urothelial cancer. Clones were read by immunoSEQ multiplex PCR, and TCRdb kept only the in-frame ones, dropping some. This sample has roughly 40,000 clones, with about nine tenths found just once. The sample was PBMCs, taken around atezolizumab (anti-PD-L1) treatment. All receptors derive from a woman aged 60-75 years with urothelial cancer. CDR3s include the opening cysteine and the closing phenylalanine or tryptophan. The order of the fields is CDR3 length, D gene, V gene, clone size, J gene, CDR3 DNA, CDR3 protein. A D gene is named only where the DNA matches it firmly. Size is stated for part of the rows, as once, few or many counts, or as a class when the clone is expanded.

13	-	TRBV6-6	-	TRBJ1-1	TGTGCCAGTCGGCTAGAGCTGAACACTGAAGCTTTCTTT	CASRLELNTEAFF
14	TRBD1	TRBV29-1	once	TRBJ1-1	TGCAGCGCGACAGGGGACGGCATGAACACTGAAGCTTTCTTT	CSATGDGMNTEAFF
12	TRBD1	TRBV9	-	TRBJ1-2	TGTGCCAGCTCTGACAGGGGCTATGGCTACACCTTC	CASSDRGYGYTF
14	TRBD2	TRBV30	-	TRBJ2-7	TGTGCCTGGAGAAACCTAGCGGATTCCTACGAGCAGTACTTC	CAWRNLADSYEQYF
14	-	TRBV6-5	-	TRBJ1-5	TGTGCCAGCAGTTGGACAGCTAGCAATCAGCCCCAGCATTTT	CASSWTASNQPQHF
16	TRBD1	TRBV4-3	-	TRBJ2-3	TGCGCCAGCAGCCTAAGGGACAGGGGACGTACAGATACGCAGTATTTT	CASSLRDRGRTDTQYF
13	TRBD1	TRBV6-1	few	TRBJ1-2	TGTGCCAGCACGGTCGGGACAGGCAATGGCTACACCTTC	CASTVGTGNGYTF
15	-	TRBV4-3	-	TRBJ2-7	TGCGCCAGCAGCCAAGTTTGGCGGGGGCGGGACGAGCAGTACTTC	CASSQVWRGRDEQYF
17	TRBD2	TRBV19	-	TRBJ2-3	TGTGCCAGTAGTATAGATTGGGCTAGCGGTAGCACAGATACGCAGTATTTT	CASSIDWASGSTDTQYF
15	-	TRBV9	-	TRBJ1-1	TGTGCCAGCAGCGTAGAAGGGCGGGGAGGCACTGAAGCTTTCTTT	CASSVEGRGGTEAFF
17	TRBD2	TRBV27	-	TRBJ2-5	TGTGCCAGCAGTAGCCAGATCGGACTAGCGGGAAAAGAGACCCAGTACTTC	CASSSQIGLAGKETQYF
12	-	TRBV28	-	TRBJ1-1	TGTGCCAGCAGATTCTTCGCGACTGAAGCTTTCTTT	CASRFFATEAFF
13	-	TRBV18	-	TRBJ2-3	TGTGCCAGCTCACCGCGGGACGCAGATACGCAGTATTTT	CASSPRDADTQYF
13	TRBD1	TRBV29-1	-	TRBJ2-7	TGCAGCGTAGCCGGGACAGGGTACCACGAGCAGTACTTC	CSVAGTGYHEQYF
14	TRBD1	TRBV13	-	TRBJ1-3	TGTGCCAGCAGCACCCGGGACAGGGGAAACACCATATATTTT	CASSTRDRGNTIYF
15	TRBD2	TRBV4-1	-	TRBJ2-1	TGCGCCAGCAGCCAAGGAGCGGGAGGTGTGAATGAGCAGTTCTTC	CASSQGAGGVNEQFF
16	TRBD2	TRBV7-9	-	TRBJ2-3	TGTGCCAGCAGCTTAGGCCTAGCGGACCCCACAGATACGCAGTATTTT	CASSLGLADPTDTQYF
14	-	TRBV6-1	-	TRBJ2-4	TGTGCCAGCAGTGAGGCGGGCCCCCAAAACATTCAGTACTTC	CASSEAGPQNIQYF
13	-	TRBV2	-	TRBJ1-2	TGTGCCAGCAGTCCAGGGGCTAACTATGGCTACACCTTC	CASSPGANYGYTF
14	TRBD2	TRBV27	-	TRBJ2-2	TGTGCCAGCAAACGCCGACTAGCATCCGGGGAGCTGTTTTTT	CASKRRLASGELFF
16	TRBD1	TRBV7-9	-	TRBJ2-7	TGTGCCAGCAGCCGGACAGGGGGCCCCCTCTACTACGAGCAGTACTTC	CASSRTGGPLYYEQYF
16	TRBD1	TRBV28	-	TRBJ1-2	TGTGCCAGTAAGAGGGTAGGGGGCGCCGGCTCTTATGGCTACACCTTC	CASKRVGGAGSYGYTF
14	TRBD1	TRBV18	-	TRBJ2-7	TGTGCCAGCTCACCCCAGGGACAGGCCTACGAGCAGTACTTC	CASSPQGQAYEQYF
14	-	TRBV19	-	TRBJ2-7	TGTGCCAGTAGTAGACCCGGGAACTCCTACGAGCAGTACTTC	CASSRPGNSYEQYF
17	-	TRBV7-9	-	TRBJ2-6	TGTGCCAGCAGCTTATTGAGGAGACTCTCTGGGGCCAACGTCCTGACTTTC	CASSLLRRLSGANVLTF
16	-	TRBV7-8	-	TRBJ2-3	TGTGCCAGCAGCCCCTCCCCGGGACTCAGCACAGATACGCAGTATTTT	CASSPSPGLSTDTQYF
15	TRBD1	TRBV5-1	-	TRBJ1-2	TGCGCCAGCAGCTTGGTGGGACAGGGAGTTAACGGCTACACCTTC	CASSLVGQGVNGYTF
16	-	TRBV2	once	TRBJ2-7	TGTGCCAGCAGTGAAGCGCTTCTAGATAGTACCTACGAGCAGTACTTC	CASSEALLDSTYEQYF
15	-	TRBV2	once	TRBJ2-1	TGTGCCAGCAGCGCAACCGGGACATCGTACAATGAGCAGTTCTTC	CASSATGTSYNEQFF
16	-	TRBV19	-	TRBJ2-5	TGTGCCAGTAGTATAGATCCGGGGATAGGTGCAGAGACCCAGTACTTC	CASSIDPGIGAETQYF
14	-	TRBV7-9	-	TRBJ2-5	TGTGCCAGCCCGGCCACAGGAAACCAAGAGACCCAGTACTTC	CASPATGNQETQYF
14	-	TRBV9	-	TRBJ2-3	TGTGCCAGCACCTCGCTGGAGGGCCGTAATACGCAGTATTTT	CASTSLEGRNTQYF
14	-	TRBV6-1	-	TRBJ1-5	TGTGCCAGCAGTGGAGGAACAGGGTATCAGCCCCAGCATTTT	CASSGGTGYQPQHF
14	TRBD1	TRBV7-9	-	TRBJ1-4	TGTGCCAGCAGCATCAGGGGGGTCGATGAAAAACTGTTTTTT	CASSIRGVDEKLFF
12	TRBD2	TRBV29-1	-	TRBJ2-7	TGCAGCGCAGGGCGGGGGACCTACGAGCAGTACTTC	CSAGRGTYEQYF
20	-	TRBV9	-	TRBJ2-6	TGTGCCAGCAGCGTAGAGTTAGGGAGTGGCAGGCTGGCTGGGGCCAACGTCCTGACTTTC	CASSVELGSGRLAGANVLTF
14	TRBD1	TRBV30	-	TRBJ1-5	TGTGCCTGGAGGTCACAGGGGTACAATCAGCCCCAGCATTTT	CAWRSQGYNQPQHF
12	-	TRBV29-1	-	TRBJ1-1	TGCAGCTTCCTCCACAGGCCGACTGAAGCTTTCTTT	CSFLHRPTEAFF
16	-	TRBV10-3	-	TRBJ1-1	TGTGCCATCAGTGCCTCGGAACAGAGAATGAACACTGAAGCTTTCTTT	CAISASEQRMNTEAFF
16	TRBD1	TRBV9	-	TRBJ1-2	TGTGCCAGCAGCGTAGGAGACAGGGGGAGTGGAGATGGCTACACCTTC	CASSVGDRGSGDGYTF